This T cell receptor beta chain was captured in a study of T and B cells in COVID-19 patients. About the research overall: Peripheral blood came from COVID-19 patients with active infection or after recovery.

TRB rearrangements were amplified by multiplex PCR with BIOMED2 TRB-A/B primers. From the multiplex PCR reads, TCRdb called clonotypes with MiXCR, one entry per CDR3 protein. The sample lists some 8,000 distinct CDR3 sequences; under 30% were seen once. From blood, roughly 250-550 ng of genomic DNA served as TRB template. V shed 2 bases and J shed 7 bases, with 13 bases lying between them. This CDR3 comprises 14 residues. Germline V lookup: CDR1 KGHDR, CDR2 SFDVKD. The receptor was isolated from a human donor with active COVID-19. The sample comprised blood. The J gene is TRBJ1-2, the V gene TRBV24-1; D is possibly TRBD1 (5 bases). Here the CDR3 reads CATSDSWTIGGYTF. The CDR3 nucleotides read TGTGCCACCAGTGATTCTTGGACAATCGGTGGCTACACCTTC.